What follows are 29 T cell receptor beta chains derived from one specimen sequenced in a study of cytomegalovirus exposure and HLA in healthy donors. The study ran its PCR with 60 Vbeta and 13 Jbeta primers. Clones were sequenced by immunoSEQ multiplex PCR, and TCRdb holds only the in-frame ones, with some missing. The sample has 200,000 to 250,000 clones, over 70% seen once. Sequencing input: PBMCs. The source of these receptors is a woman aged 60-75 years in good health and CMV-seropositive.

V is TRBV10-1 and J is TRBJ2-7; D possibly corresponds to TRBD1 (5 bases). CDR1 and CDR2 (germline): WNHNN, SYGVQD (reference sequence). The CDR3 is 15 amino acids. The V and J ends lost 6 bases and 0 bases respectively, with 15 bases between them. DNA for the CDR3: TGCGCCAGCAGCGATAGACAGTACCTCTCCTACGAGCAGTACTTC. Protein product: CASSDRQYLSYEQYF.

V is TRBV11-1 and J is TRBJ2-3; TRBD2 is a possible D gene (5 bases). The CDR3 sequence is 14 residues long. V was shortened by 1 base and J by 4 bases, with 9 bases between the two germline ends. Germline CDR1 SGHAT, CDR2 FQDESV (reference sequence). CDR3 nucleotides: TGTGCCAGCAGCTTAGAGAGGGATTCAGATACGCAGTATTTT. This sequence encodes CASSLERDSDTQYF.

This clone was counted between two and nine times. This chain uses TRBV2 with TRBJ1-6; tentative D call: TRBD1 (5 bases). Trimming pared 8 bases from V and 5 bases from J, leaving 7 bases between. Germline V gene lookup returns CDR1 SNHLY and CDR2 FYNNEI. CDR3 length: 12 residues. The CDR3 DNA follows: TGTGCCAGCCGACAGAATAATTCACCCCTCCACTTT. This codes for CASRQNNSPLHF.

The chain recombines TRBV6-1 with TRBJ1-1, with 8 bases matching TRBD1. V shed 4 bases and J 3 bases; nucleotides not matched to a gene: 10. The CDR3 contains 16 residues. The V gene's germline CDR1 is MNHNS and CDR2 SASEGT. The CDR3 loop is CASSASDRALHTEAFF. CDR3 coding DNA: TGTGCCAGCAGTGCCTCGGACAGGGCGTTGCACACTGAAGCTTTCTTT.

The chain links TRBV5-5 to TRBJ1-1; no definite D call. The CDR3 covers 13 residues. Germline values: CDR1 SGHKS, CDR2 YYEKEE (reference sequence). V shed 4 bases and J shed 6 bases, with 13 bases lying between them. The CDR3 DNA is TGTGCCAGCAGCCTGTCGAGGTTCGCTGAAGCTTTCTTT. It is translated as CASSLSRFAEAFF.

This clone occurred once. The rearrangement uses TRBV28 and TRBJ2-1; D might be TRBD2 (6 bases). CDR3 length: 14 amino acids. V dropped 5 bases and J dropped 3 bases, with 11 bases sitting between them. Germline CDR1 is MDHEN and CDR2 is SYDVKM. The DNA for the CDR3 is TGTGCCAGCAGTAAAGGAGGGAGCTACAATGAGCAGTTCTTC. Translation: CASSKGGSYNEQFF.

V gene TRBV15 combines with J gene TRBJ1-1, with 9 positions matching TRBD1. The CDR3 length is 15 residues. Germline V gene lookup returns CDR1 LNHNV and CDR2 YYDKDF (reference sequence). Trimming took 3 bases from V and 6 from J; bases not matched to a gene: 8. CDR3 amino acids: CATSSLRGTGSEAFF. In nucleotides, the CDR3 is TGTGCCACCAGCAGCCTCAGGGGGACAGGGTCTGAAGCTTTCTTT.

Only one count was recorded for this clone. The rearrangement uses TRBV11-2 and TRBJ2-4, with 14 bases matching TRBD2. V shed 4 bases, J shed 15 bases, and the junction held 11 bases outside the gene matches. Germline CDR1 and CDR2: SGHAT and FQNNGV. This CDR3 comprises 15 residues. CDR3 coding DNA: TGTGCCAGCAGCTCATCCCCCGGGACTAGCGGGAGTTTGTACTTC. It specifies CASSSSPGTSGSLYF.

The chain joins TRBV11-2 to TRBJ2-1; D ambiguous. V was cut by 2 bases and J by 6 bases, with 11 bases left in between. This CDR3 comprises 14 residues. The germline CDR1 and CDR2 sequences are SGHAT and FQNNGV. CDR3 amino acids: CASSLISRGNEQFF. The CDR3 DNA is TGTGCCAGCAGCTTAATTTCGAGAGGCAATGAGCAGTTCTTC.

The sample holds one count of this clone. The V gene is TRBV4-2, the J gene TRBJ2-7, with 9 bases matching TRBD2. Germline V CDR1 and CDR2: LGHNA, YNFKEQ. The CDR3 is made up of 16 amino acids. Trimming removed 0 bases from V and 4 bases from J; junction bases left unmatched: 7. This CDR3 is CASSQEGTSSLYEQYF. As DNA, the CDR3 is TGTGCCAGCAGCCAAGAAGGGACTAGCAGTCTTTACGAGCAGTACTTC.

The chain combines TRBV10-3 with TRBJ1-1; the D is unclear. In germline, CDR1 is ENHRY, CDR2 SYGVKD. This CDR3 region has 12 residues. V was cut by 6 bases and J by 2 bases, with 7 bases left in between. CDR3 loop: CAISSSNTEAFF. The CDR3 bases are TGTGCCATCAGCTCCTCCAACACTGAAGCTTTCTTT.

The rearrangement joins TRBV15 to TRBJ2-6, with TRBD2 matching over 7 bases. The CDR3 consists of 16 residues. Germline V gives CDR1 LNHNV, CDR2 YYDKDF (reference sequence). The V segment lost 4 bases and the J segment 2 bases; nucleotides outside the gene matches: 5. The CDR3 region is CATSTGGSTGANVLTF. The CDR3 coding sequence is TGTGCCACCAGCACCGGGGGGAGCACTGGGGCCAACGTCCTGACTTTC.

V usage is TRBV19 and J usage is TRBJ2-7; 8 bases are a match to TRBD2. The CDR3 length is 14 residues. The germline V gene has CDR1 LNHDA and CDR2 SQIVND (reference sequence). J was trimmed by 4 bases and V by 2 bases; bases with no gene match: 4. The CDR3 coding sequence is TGTGCCAGTAGTATAAATCCTAGCGGGTACGAGCAGTACTTC. This gives the protein CASSINPSGYEQYF.

This chain joins TRBV25-1 and TRBJ2-5, with 7 bases fitting TRBD2. V lost 2 bases to trimming and J lost 4 bases; unmatched junction nucleotides: 16. Germline assignment: CDR1 MGHDK and CDR2 SYGVNS. CDR3 length equals 18 residues. CDR3 protein: CASSELFAGRAGGETQYF. For the CDR3, the DNA is TGTGCCAGCAGTGAACTTTTTGCGGGGAGGGCCGGAGGAGAGACCCAGTACTTC. Looking up the rest from reference TRBV25-1 and TRBJ2-5 gives the full variable domain: EADIYQTPRYLVIGTGKKITLECSQTMGHDKMYWYQQDPGMELHLIHYSYGVNSTEKGDLSSESTVSRIRTEHFPLTLESARPSHTSQYLCASSELFAGRAGGETQYFGPGTRLLVL.

This clone has just one count. V and J are TRBV6-1 and TRBJ2-7, with D unresolved. Germline V gene lookup returns CDR1 MNHNS and CDR2 SASEGT. The CDR3 covers 11 residues. V dropped 2 bases and J dropped 3 bases, with 2 bases sitting between them. The CDR3 is CASSEYYEQYF. CDR3 coding DNA: TGTGCCAGCAGTGAATACTACGAGCAGTACTTC.

V and J are TRBV18 and TRBJ2-5, with 8 positions matching TRBD2. V trimming: 1 base; J trimming: 0 bases; junction bases outside the gene matches: 10. This CDR3 has 18 amino acids. The germline CDR1 and CDR2 sequences are KGHSH and LQKENI. The CDR3 region has the DNA TGTGCCAGCTCACCACTAACTAGCGGAGGGACTTACCAAGAGACCCAGTACTTC. Translating it yields CASSPLTSGGTYQETQYF.

The genes are TRBV28 and TRBJ1-6; a weak D match, TRBD1 (5 bases). Between the trimmed V and J ends, which lost 2 bases and 8 bases, there was a span of 10 bases. The CDR3 consists of 14 residues. CDR1 is MDHEN, CDR2 SYDVKM, per germline. The CDR3 DNA follows: TGTGCCAGCAGTTTAAGGGGATCCCATTCACCCCTCCACTTT. Amino acid sequence: CASSLRGSHSPLHF.

The chain couples TRBV4-3 to TRBJ1-1; D is undetermined. V lost 0 bases to trimming and J lost 1 base, with 9 bases between them. The germline V gene has CDR1 LGHNA and CDR2 YSLEER. CDR3 size: 15 residues. The CDR3 spells CASSQEWARNTEAFF. The CDR3 region has the DNA TGCGCCAGCAGCCAAGAATGGGCAAGGAACACTGAAGCTTTCTTT.

The rearrangement uses TRBV6-5 and TRBJ1-5; D unclear. This CDR3 spans 13 amino acids. Trimming removed 7 bases from V and 3 bases from J, with 10 bases in between. Germline-derived CDR1 and CDR2 are MNHEY and SVGAGI. For the CDR3, the DNA is TGTGCCAGCACCACCGCGTACAATCAGCCCCAGCATTTT. It translates to CASTTAYNQPQHF.

V gene TRBV30 combines with J gene TRBJ2-2, with D maybe TRBD2 (6 bases). Germline V CDR1 and CDR2: GTSNPN, SVGIG (reference sequence). This CDR3 has 12 amino acids. The V and J ends lost 7 bases and 6 bases respectively, with 12 bases between them. CDR3 region: CAFPSGAGELFF. The DNA for the CDR3 is TGTGCCTTCCCCTCGGGGGCCGGGGAGCTGTTTTTT.

The chain links TRBV28 to TRBJ1-2, with 11 bases matching TRBD1. The CDR3 runs 15 residues. V shed 5 bases, J shed 5 bases, and the junction held 7 bases outside the gene matches. Germline V CDR1 and CDR2: MDHEN, SYDVKM. The CDR3 loop is CASSIGWDRGYGYTF. In nucleotides, the CDR3 is TGTGCCAGCAGTATAGGGTGGGACAGGGGGTATGGCTACACCTTC.

The chain employs TRBV29-1 and TRBJ2-2; D ambiguous. Germline V gives CDR1 SQVTM, CDR2 ANQGSEA. The V and J ends lost 6 bases and 4 bases respectively, with 15 bases between them. This CDR3 region has 14 residues. The CDR3 bases are TGCAGCGTCCTGCCCGGGTATGGCACCGGGGAGCTGTTTTTT. As protein: CSVLPGYGTGELFF.

V usage is TRBV5-4 and J usage is TRBJ1-2, with D unclear. The CDR3 is made up of 16 amino acids. V lost 0 bases and J 0 bases, leaving 12 bases between the germline ends. Germline-derived CDR1 and CDR2 are SGHNT and YYREEE (reference sequence). Here the CDR3 reads CASSLVVGTANYGYTF. The CDR3 DNA follows: TGTGCCAGCAGCTTGGTCGTTGGCACAGCTAACTATGGCTACACCTTC.

This sequence joins TRBV2 and TRBJ1-4; TRBD1 might be the D (5 bases). CDR1 and CDR2 (germline): SNHLY, FYNNEI. Trimming stripped 4 bases from V and 4 bases from J, with 10 bases between. The CDR3 has 14 residues. The DNA of the CDR3 is TGTGCCAGCAGTGCGCGGCAGGGTAATGAAAAACTGTTTTTT. Amino acid sequence: CASSARQGNEKLFF.

This clone has just one count. The rearrangement links TRBV6-5 to TRBJ1-1; D call uncertain. Germline V lookup: CDR1 MNHEY, CDR2 SVGAGI. V was shortened by 0 bases and J by 4 bases, with 12 bases between the two germline ends. CDR3 length: 15 residues. CDR3 loop: CASSYSMLVLTEAFF. The CDR3 bases are TGTGCCAGCAGTTACTCGATGTTAGTGCTCACTGAAGCTTTCTTT.

Only one count was recorded for this clone. V is TRBV10-1 and J is TRBJ1-2; 7 bases line up with TRBD1. The trim removed 1 base at V and 8 bases at J, leaving 4 bases unmatched. The CDR3 contains 13 residues. The germline V gene has CDR1 WNHNN and CDR2 SYGVQD (reference sequence). CDR3 nucleotides: TGCGCCAGCAGTGAGTACAGGGGAGCCGGCTACACCTTC. Its translation is CASSEYRGAGYTF.

This clone was seen a single time. The chain is built from TRBV4-1 and TRBJ1-1; 9 nucleotides match TRBD1. Per germline, CDR1 MGHRA and CDR2 YSYEKL. Trimming at V came to 2 bases and at J to 2 bases, leaving 9 bases not matched to a gene. The CDR3 spans 17 residues. CDR3 amino acids: CASSQRGTGFLNTEAFF. The CDR3, as DNA: TGCGCCAGCAGCCAACGTGGGACAGGGTTCTTAAACACTGAAGCTTTCTTT.

The chain joins TRBV6-1 to TRBJ1-3, with 7 bases identical to TRBD1. This CDR3 spans 16 amino acids. Germline values: CDR1 MNHNS, CDR2 SASEGT. V shed 0 bases and J 5 bases; nucleotides not matched to a gene: 7. CDR3 coding DNA: TGTGCCAGCAGTGAAGCGCTCGGGACAGTTCGAAACACCATATATTTT. It encodes CASSEALGTVRNTIYF.

The table lists this clone with a few counts. V gene TRBV4-2 combines with J gene TRBJ2-1; 8 positions agree with TRBD2. There are 17 residues in the CDR3. V lost 1 base to trimming and J lost 9 bases; unmatched junction nucleotides: 14. Looked up from germline, CDR1 is LGHNA and CDR2 is YNFKEQ. The CDR3, as DNA: TGTGCCAGCAGCCAAGGACGGGGGCGGGGGGCCCTCGGTGAGCAGTTCTTC. It encodes CASSQGRGRGALGEQFF.